Below are 22 T cell receptor beta chains sequenced from a single sample in a study of cytomegalovirus exposure and HLA in healthy donors. PCR amplification relied on 60 Vbeta primers (plus 13 Jbeta primers). Libraries were prepared by immunoSEQ multiplex PCR; TCRdb keeps only in-frame clonotypes and omits some of them. The sample contains approximately 160,000 clones, roughly 75% of which appear only once. The source material was PBMCs. The origin of the receptors is a man younger than 35 in good health and CMV-seronegative.

The gene calls are TRBV9 and TRBJ2-1; TRBD2 matches at 7 bases. With 4 bases clipped from V and 0 bases from J, the junction kept 10 bases outside the gene matches. The CDR3 extends over 17 amino acids. The V gene's germline CDR1 is SGDLS and CDR2 YYNGEE. DNA for the CDR3: TGTGCCAGCAGCTACCGACTAGCCCCAAGCTCCTACAATGAGCAGTTCTTC. Translated: CASSYRLAPSSYNEQFF.

This chain links TRBV5-6 with TRBJ2-5; the match to TRBD2 covers 13 bases. Germline trimming cut 0 bases from V and 9 bases from J; bases unmatched to any gene: 5. In germline, CDR1 is SGHDT, CDR2 YYEEEE. The CDR3 runs to 15 residues. The CDR3 sequence is CASSLGGLAGRAQYF. Written as DNA, the CDR3 is TGTGCCAGCAGCTTGGGGGGACTAGCGGGGCGAGCCCAGTACTTC.

This clone was seen a single time. The rearrangement joins TRBV30 to TRBJ1-2, with 7 positions matching TRBD1. Germline V CDR1 and CDR2: GTSNPN, SVGIG (reference sequence). The CDR3 consists of 15 residues. V trimming: 5 bases; J trimming: 0 bases; junction bases outside the gene matches: 9. The DNA for the CDR3 is TGTGCCTGGGACCCGGGACAGCGGTCTAACTATGGCTACACCTTC. Translated: CAWDPGQRSNYGYTF. The full variable domain, completed using reference TRBV30 and TRBJ1-2, is SQTIHQWPATLVQPVGSPLSLECTVEGTSNPNLYWYRQAAGRGLQLLFYSVGIGQISSEVPQNLSASRPQDRQFILSSKKLLLSDSGFYLCAWDPGQRSNYGYTFGSGTRLTVV.

This clone was counted a few times. CDR3 in amino acids: CASSLAFQGGETQYF. The CDR3, as DNA: TGCGCCAGCAGCTTGGCCTTCCAGGGTGGGGAGACCCAGTACTTC. This chain links TRBV5-1 with TRBJ2-5, with D perhaps TRBD1 (5 bases). This CDR3 comprises 15 residues. Deletions cut 0 bases from V and 5 bases from J, with 14 bases between. CDR1 is SGHRS and CDR2 is YFSETQ in the germline V gene.

The chain employs TRBV30 and TRBJ1-4; D is possibly TRBD1 (5 bases). Trimming pared 2 bases from V and 8 bases from J, leaving 12 bases between. This CDR3 spans 13 amino acids. CDR1 is GTSNPN, CDR2 SVGIG, per germline (reference sequence). In nucleotides, the CDR3 is TGTGCCTGGAGTAACCAGGGTGGCGAAAAACTGTTTTTT. Translation: CAWSNQGGEKLFF.

This chain joins TRBV21-1 and TRBJ2-4; TRBD2 is the table's D call, not checked against the DNA. TRBV21-1 is flagged as a pseudogene. The CDR3 consists of 16 residues. The CDR3: CASSVSSGRAKNIQYF. CDR3 nucleotides: TGTGCCAGCAGCGTTTCTAGCGGGAGAGCCAAAAACATTCAGTACTTC.

V gene TRBV28 combines with J gene TRBJ1-5, with D perhaps matching TRBD1 (6 bases). The CDR3 runs 12 residues. V gave up 5 bases and J gave up 7 bases, with 9 bases separating them. CDR1 is MDHEN, CDR2 SYDVKM, per germline. The DNA of the CDR3 is TGTGCCAGCAGTACAGGGCAACAGCCCCAGCATTTT. This translates into CASSTGQQPQHF.

The genes are TRBV6-1 and TRBJ2-1; tentatively, D is TRBD2 (6 bases). The CDR3 consists of 13 residues. Trimming stripped 6 bases from V and 7 bases from J, with 13 bases between. Germline V gives CDR1 MNHNS, CDR2 SASEGT. In nucleotides, the CDR3 is TGTGCCAGCAGCCGCGGGGCGGAGAATGAGCAGTTCTTC. Translating it yields CASSRGAENEQFF.

The chain combines TRBV28 with TRBJ2-7; possibly TRBD1 for D (6 bases). Trimming shortened V by 1 base and J by 5 bases, and 15 bases separated the two germline ends. Germline V gene lookup returns CDR1 MDHEN and CDR2 SYDVKM. This CDR3 is 15 amino acids long. CDR3 loop: CASSLFSGAGDEQYF. CDR3 DNA: TGTGCCAGCAGTTTATTCTCTGGGGCAGGGGACGAGCAGTACTTC.

This chain links TRBV18 with TRBJ2-1; 8 bases map to TRBD2. The CDR3 contains 16 residues. Germline lookup yields CDR1 KGHSH and CDR2 LQKENI. The trim removed 6 bases at V and 6 bases at J, leaving 13 bases unmatched. CDR3 protein: CASSETGSGSSNEQFF. The CDR3 nucleotides are TGTGCCAGCTCTGAAACTGGGAGCGGGAGTAGCAATGAGCAGTTCTTC.

This clone was observed a handful of times. The chain combines TRBV13 with TRBJ2-7; possibly TRBD1 for D (6 bases). The CDR3 consists of 14 residues. Germline CDR1 reads PRHDT; CDR2 reads FYEKMQ (reference sequence). V was pared by 3 bases and J by 0 bases, with 9 bases between. The CDR3, as DNA: TGTGCCAGCAGCTTTTCGGACAGCTCCTACGAGCAGTACTTC. This translates into CASSFSDSSYEQYF.

This clone has just one count. The V gene is TRBV13, the J gene TRBJ2-1; the match to TRBD2 covers 7 bases. Unmatched junction bases numbered 9, after V lost 0 bases and J lost 7 bases. CDR1 and CDR2 from the germline V gene are PRHDT and FYEKMQ (reference sequence). This CDR3 is built from 16 residues. Here the CDR3 reads CASSLGWRELVNEQFF. The CDR3 region has the DNA TGTGCCAGCAGCTTAGGATGGCGGGAGCTGGTAAATGAGCAGTTCTTC.

The chain has TRBV2 and TRBJ2-7, with a possible D match to TRBD2 (6 bases). Trimming stripped 3 bases from V and 4 bases from J, with 13 bases between. The CDR3 is made up of 14 amino acids. Germline CDR1 SNHLY, CDR2 FYNNEI. The CDR3 region has the DNA TGTGCCAGCAGTGAGCCGGGACTTGATTACGAGCAGTACTTC. Its protein product is CASSEPGLDYEQYF.

This rearrangement joins TRBV11-2 to TRBJ2-1, with TRBD2 matching over 14 bases. The CDR3 length is 19 residues. V trimming: 1 base; J trimming: 4 bases; junction bases outside the gene matches: 9. CDR1 SGHAT and CDR2 FQNNGV come from the germline V gene. CDR3 region: CASSLGGTSGSKGYNEQFF. The DNA of the CDR3 is TGTGCCAGCAGCTTAGGAGGGACTAGCGGGAGTAAGGGGTACAATGAGCAGTTCTTC.

This clone was recorded at least ten times. V is TRBV5-1 and J is TRBJ2-3, with D unresolved. The V end was cut by 4 bases, the J end by 2 bases, with 14 bases between. In germline, CDR1 is SGHRS, CDR2 YFSETQ. CDR3 size: 15 residues. In DNA, the CDR3 is TGCGCCAGCAGCCCCCAAGCAAGCAACACAGATACGCAGTATTTT. Translating gives CASSPQASNTDTQYF.

This clone was observed a handful of times. The chain is built from TRBV9 and TRBJ2-2; weak D call: TRBD2 (5 bases). The germline CDR1 and CDR2 sequences are SGDLS and YYNGEE. The CDR3 length is 17 residues. V was trimmed by 0 bases and J by 0 bases, leaving 12 bases between them. Written as DNA, the CDR3 is TGTGCCAGCAGCGTAGCGGGCGGACTCTCGAACACCGGGGAGCTGTTTTTT. Amino acids: CASSVAGGLSNTGELFF.

The V and J genes are TRBV4-3 and TRBJ1-2; 8 positions match TRBD1. Germline V CDR1 and CDR2: LGHNA, YSLEER. The CDR3 spans 13 residues. V shed 4 bases and J 4 bases; nucleotides not matched to a gene: 2. CDR3 loop: CASSPQGAYGYTF. CDR3 sequence (DNA): TGCGCCAGCAGCCCGCAGGGGGCCTATGGCTACACCTTC.

This clone has only a few counts. The chain combines TRBV7-9 with TRBJ2-1, with TRBD2 identical over 7 bases. J gave up 8 bases and V 3 bases, and 7 bases lay outside the gene matches. The germline CDR1 and CDR2 sequences are SEHNR and FQNEAQ (reference sequence). The CDR3 loop spans 14 amino acids. For the CDR3, the DNA is TGTGCCAGCAGCTTCGGCAGCGGGATTGATGAGCAGTTCTTC. Protein sequence: CASSFGSGIDEQFF.

This clone was seen only once. This chain links TRBV5-1 with TRBJ1-2; unclear D gene. In germline, CDR1 is SGHRS, CDR2 YFSETQ. This CDR3 is built from 12 residues. Trimming left V 0 bases short and J 4 bases short, with 4 bases between. The CDR3: CASSLDTYGYTF. The CDR3 DNA follows: TGCGCCAGCAGCTTGGACACCTATGGCTACACCTTC.

The gene calls are TRBV5-4 and TRBJ2-5; TRBD2 matches 9 bases. The CDR3 extends over 14 amino acids. Losses at the gene ends were 1 base for V and 5 bases for J; bases not matched to a gene: 3. Per the germline V gene, CDR1 is SGHNT and CDR2 is YYREEE (reference sequence). The CDR3 DNA follows: TGTGCCAGCAGCTTGAGGGCGGGAGGGGAGACCCAGTACTTC. Translated, it gives CASSLRAGGETQYF. The full variable domain, in which reference TRBV5-4 and TRBJ2-5 provide the parts outside the CDR3, is ETGVTQSPTHLIKTRGQQVTLRCSSQSGHNTVSWYQQALGQGPQFIFQYYREEENGRGNFPPRFSGLQFPNYSSELNVNALELDDSALYLCASSLRAGGETQYFGPGTRLLVL.

The chain couples TRBV5-6 to TRBJ2-1; 14 nucleotides line up with TRBD2. The length of the CDR3 is 14 residues. Germline assignment: CDR1 SGHDT and CDR2 YYEEEE. V trimming: 4 bases; J trimming: 7 bases; junction bases outside the gene matches: 1. The CDR3 DNA follows: TGTGCCAGCAGCCGGACTAGCGGGAGGAATGAGCAGTTCTTC. Its translation: CASSRTSGRNEQFF.

This clone was seen once. This sequence joins TRBV7-2 and TRBJ2-1; 16 bases line up with TRBD2. Germline V gives CDR1 SGHTA, CDR2 FQGNSA. The CDR3 sequence is 19 residues long. After removal of 4 bases from V and 0 bases from J, the junction contained 6 bases not matched to a gene. CDR3 in DNA: TGTGCCAGCAGCTCCCCGGGACTAGCGGGAGGGAGCTCCTACAATGAGCAGTTCTTC. This sequence encodes CASSSPGLAGGSSYNEQFF. The variable domain in full, completed from reference TRBV7-2 and TRBJ2-1, reads GAGVSQSPSNKVTEKGKDVELRCDPISGHTALYWYRQSLGQGLEFLIYFQGNSAPDKSGLPSDRFSAERTGGSVSTLTIQRTQQEDSAVYLCASSSPGLAGGSSYNEQFFGPGTRLTVL.